This T cell receptor beta chain was recovered during a study of tumor and adjacent non-tumor tissue in lung cancer (dated by TCRdb to 2016 to 2019). For the study in its entirety: Of the cohort, 12 patients had adenocarcinoma, 2 had squamous cell carcinoma and 1 had small cell lung cancer. The roughly 15 patients were aged roughly 31 to 80 years, included ten or so men and 5 women, and had TNM stage I to III disease. In total, sequencing yielded over 95 million productive TCRbeta reads, which works out to an average of roughly 4.2 million reads per sample. The study compared bulk TCRbeta repertoires from lung tumor tissue and matched distant non-tumor lung tissue of roughly 14 lung cancer patients. For each patient, one tumor sample and one normal lung sample were taken, giving about 31 paired specimens that underwent TCRbeta CDR3 sequencing.

The library was built by means of multiplex PCR. The instrument was an Illumina HiSeq 2500. TCRbeta libraries were built by three rounds of nested PCR using primers (Table S4), following protocols modified from ARM-PCR. Before sequencing, PCR products of 200-500 bp were excised from the gel and purified with the QIAquick gel extraction kit. In the source study's methods: Reads were cleaned using Trimmomatic, were merged into complete CDR3 sequences using FLASH, and were assigned to V(D)J germline segments using MiTCR. Clonal diversity was computed as the inverse Simpson's index with VDJtools. In-frame sequences lacking a premature stop codon were counted as productive reads. The public reads were reprocessed in TCRdb via fastp at Q25 and MiXCR, keeping in-frame beta chains. For every CDR3 protein sequence, its rows merge into one entry that carries the most common genes and DNA. The V and J calls shown here were made by TCRdb, not taken from the authors' results. This sample comprises about 110,000 distinct CDR3 sequences, over 75% of them detected only once. Under 25% of the sample is in the top ten clones.

RNA was isolated from bulk unsorted tissue, and RNA quality was assessed with a NanoDrop ND-1000 and an Agilent 2100. The donors were newly diagnosed lung cancer patients admitted for thoracic surgery in China from August to November 2014 who had not received prior chemotherapy. Anyone who had undergone radiotherapy or chemotherapy before, or who had another cancer at the same time, was left out of the study. Pieces of surgical tissue measuring roughly 1-2.3 cm3 were kept in RNAlater solution and stored at -80 degrees C until use. Worth noting for this clonotype: The antigen it recognizes is unknown. One junction end disagrees with the germline gene, perhaps due to a read error.

Paper-wide results and their limitations: Tumor tissue showed significantly greater TCR diversity (inverse Simpson) than normal lung tissue (roughly 430 vs 170, P = 0.0075, Mann-Whitney U test). The top 100 clones made up a significantly larger cumulative share of the repertoire in normal lung than in tumor tissue. Peripheral blood was not sequenced, so blood TCRbeta repertoires in these lung cancer patients were not examined. Neither the sequencing platform nor unique molecular identifiers are named or mentioned anywhere in the methods. The cohort had only 15 or so patients, and the authors noted that larger samples and more detailed clinical data are needed. Younger patients had significantly higher TCR diversity, and higher tumor TCR diversity was associated with shorter overall and disease-free survival.

Sequenced sample: lung tumor tissue. This TCR was recovered from a man in his sixties or seventies with non-small cell lung cancer.

CDR3 sequence: CVSSYWIGGSPLHF. In nucleotides, the sequence is TGTGTCAGCAGTTACTGGATTGGGGGTTCACCCCTCCACTTT. This chain joins TRBV6-5 to TRBJ1-6, with a weak D call of TRBD1 (5 bases match). From the cysteine through the phenylalanine, the CDR3 covers 14 amino acids. The retained sequence is limited to the CDR3, 42 bases, with the frame set at the first base. Per the germline V gene, MNHEY is the CDR1 and SVGAGI is the CDR2.